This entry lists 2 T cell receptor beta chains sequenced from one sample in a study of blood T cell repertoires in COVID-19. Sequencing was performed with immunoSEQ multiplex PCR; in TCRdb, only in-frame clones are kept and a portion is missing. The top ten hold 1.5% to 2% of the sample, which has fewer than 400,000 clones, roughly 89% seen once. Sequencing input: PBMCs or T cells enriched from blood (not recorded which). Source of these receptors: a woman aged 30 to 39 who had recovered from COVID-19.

The CDR3 DNA reads as TGTGCCAGCTTTCGACAGGGGGGCTATGGCTACACCTTC. This codes for CASFRQGGYGYTF. This rearrangement joins TRBV28 to TRBJ1-2; 9 bases are shared with TRBD1. The CDR3 covers 13 residues. In germline, CDR1 is MDHEN, CDR2 SYDVKM. J gave up 4 bases and V 8 bases, and 5 bases lay outside the gene matches.

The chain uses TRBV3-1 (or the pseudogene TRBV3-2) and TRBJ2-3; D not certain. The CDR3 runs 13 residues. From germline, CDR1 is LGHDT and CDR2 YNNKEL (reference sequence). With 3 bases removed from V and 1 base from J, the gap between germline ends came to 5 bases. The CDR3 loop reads CASSQGGTDTQYF. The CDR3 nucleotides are TGTGCCAGCAGCCAGGGCGGCACAGATACGCAGTATTTT.